The rows below give T cell receptor beta chains drawn from one sample of a study of T cells after yellow fever vaccination. TCRdb analysed the 5' RACE reads with MiXCR anew, one entry per CDR3 protein. The sample contains around 300,000 distinct CDR3 sequences, under 15% of which appear only once. The material sequenced was CD4+ T cells sorted from PBMCs, taken 45 days after the yellow fever booster vaccination. The source is a man under 40 who received the YFV17D yellow fever vaccine. CDR3s include the opening cysteine and the closing phenylalanine or tryptophan. A D gene is named only where the DNA matches it firmly. Clone size is shown for a subset of rows, as once, few, many or a class of expanded clone.

clone size: NA; V gene: TRBV9; D gene: NA; J gene: TRBJ2-6; CDR3 DNA: TGTGCCAGCAGCGTAGGCCCCGGGACTGGGGCCAACGTCCTGACTTTC; CDR3 protein: CASSVGPGTGANVLTF
clone size: many; V gene: TRBV20-1; D gene: NA; J gene: TRBJ2-7; CDR3 DNA: TGCAGTGCTAGTCCTGGACTCTACGAGCAGTACTTC; CDR3 protein: CSASPGLYEQYF
clone size: few; V gene: TRBV4-3; D gene: TRBD2; J gene: TRBJ2-3; CDR3 DNA: TGCGCCAGCAGCCAACAAAGCGGGAGTTGGAGCACAGATACGCAGTATTTT; CDR3 protein: CASSQQSGSWSTDTQYF
clone size: NA; V gene: TRBV20-1; D gene: TRBD2; J gene: TRBJ2-7; CDR3 DNA: TGCAGTGCTAGTGTTGGACTAGGTCCCTACGAGCAGTACTTC; CDR3 protein: CSASVGLGPYEQYF
clone size: NA; V gene: TRBV12-3/TRBV12-4; D gene: NA; J gene: TRBJ1-6; CDR3 DNA: TGTGCCAGCAGTTTATTTGGAGAGGGGGAGAATTCACCCCTCCACTTT; CDR3 protein: CASSLFGEGENSPLHF
clone size: few; V gene: TRBV28; D gene: TRBD2; J gene: TRBJ2-1; CDR3 DNA: TGTGCCAGCAGTTCCCGCGGGAGGGCCAGAGATGAGCAGTTCTTC; CDR3 protein: CASSSRGRARDEQFF
clone size: NA; V gene: TRBV2; D gene: NA; J gene: TRBJ1-5; CDR3 DNA: TGTGCCAGCAGGAGGGTAAACGGCAATCAGCCCCAGCATTTT; CDR3 protein: CASRRVNGNQPQHF
clone size: few; V gene: TRBV5-6; D gene: TRBD1; J gene: TRBJ1-2; CDR3 DNA: TGTGCCAGCACCCTATTGACAGGGAACTATGGCTACACCTTC; CDR3 protein: CASTLLTGNYGYTF
clone size: few; V gene: TRBV20-1; D gene: TRBD2; J gene: TRBJ2-3; CDR3 DNA: TGCAGTGCAGAAAGCGGGAAGAGCACAGATACGCAGTATTTT; CDR3 protein: CSAESGKSTDTQYF
clone size: few; V gene: TRBV4-3; D gene: NA; J gene: TRBJ2-3; CDR3 DNA: TGCGCCAGCAGCCAAGATTTGGGACCGAGGGCAGATACGCAGTATTTT; CDR3 protein: CASSQDLGPRADTQYF
clone size: NA; V gene: TRBV12-3/TRBV12-4; D gene: NA; J gene: TRBJ1-2; CDR3 DNA: TGTGCCAGCAGTTTAGATACAGGACGGTATGGCTACACCTTC; CDR3 protein: CASSLDTGRYGYTF
clone size: many; V gene: TRBV28; D gene: TRBD2; J gene: TRBJ2-7; CDR3 DNA: TGTGCCAGCACCTTTAGCGGGAGTTCCTCCGAGCAGTACTTC; CDR3 protein: CASTFSGSSSEQYF
clone size: few; V gene: TRBV7-2; D gene: TRBD1; J gene: TRBJ1-2; CDR3 DNA: TGTGCCAGCAGCGCCGGACAGGGATATGGCTACACCTTC; CDR3 protein: CASSAGQGYGYTF
clone size: NA; V gene: TRBV7-7; D gene: NA; J gene: TRBJ2-1; CDR3 DNA: TGTGCCAGCAGCTCGGACTGGAACTCCTACAATGAGCAGTTCTTC; CDR3 protein: CASSSDWNSYNEQFF
clone size: NA; V gene: TRBV7-2; D gene: TRBD2; J gene: TRBJ2-5; CDR3 DNA: TGTGTCAGCAGCTTACGGGCTAGCGGAGACCAAGAGACCCAGTACTTC; CDR3 protein: CVSSLRASGDQETQYF
clone size: few; V gene: TRBV12-3/TRBV12-4; D gene: NA; J gene: TRBJ2-2; CDR3 DNA: TGTGCCAGCAGTTTAAGGGAGGCGAGGACCGGGGAGCTGTTTTTT; CDR3 protein: CASSLREARTGELFF
clone size: NA; V gene: TRBV10-3; D gene: TRBD2; J gene: TRBJ2-2; CDR3 DNA: TGTGCCATCAGCCAAGTCTCCCCTAGCGGGAGTAATGGGGAGCTGTTTTTT; CDR3 protein: CAISQVSPSGSNGELFF
clone size: many; V gene: TRBV12-3/TRBV12-4; D gene: TRBD1; J gene: TRBJ2-1; CDR3 DNA: TGTGCCAGCAGTCCAACGTCGTCAGGGGGCAATGAGCAGTTCTTC; CDR3 protein: CASSPTSSGGNEQFF
clone size: few; V gene: TRBV7-2; D gene: NA; J gene: TRBJ2-3; CDR3 DNA: TGTGCCAGCAGCTTATCCCCACCGAGGGTTAATACGCAGTATTTT; CDR3 protein: CASSLSPPRVNTQYF
clone size: NA; V gene: TRBV10-3; D gene: TRBD1; J gene: TRBJ2-1; CDR3 DNA: TGTGCCATAACAGGGGGCGCATCTTACAATGAGCAGTTCTTC; CDR3 protein: CAITGGASYNEQFF
clone size: many; V gene: TRBV29-1; D gene: TRBD2; J gene: TRBJ2-1; CDR3 DNA: TGCAGCGTTGCGCGGGAGTACGAGTTCTTC; CDR3 protein: CSVAREYEFF
clone size: few; V gene: TRBV6-5; D gene: NA; J gene: TRBJ2-7; CDR3 DNA: TGTGCCAGCAGGGGGGGTGGGGCGCAGTACTTC; CDR3 protein: CASRGGGAQYF
clone size: NA; V gene: TRBV20-1; D gene: NA; J gene: TRBJ2-1; CDR3 DNA: TGCAGTGCTCAAAGGGGACGGCCGGGGTACAATGAGCAGTTCTTC; CDR3 protein: CSAQRGRPGYNEQFF
clone size: NA; V gene: TRBV5-1; D gene: NA; J gene: TRBJ1-1; CDR3 DNA: TGCGCCAGCAGCCGGGGGGCAGACACTGAAGCTTTCTTT; CDR3 protein: CASSRGADTEAFF
clone size: NA; V gene: TRBV7-6; D gene: NA; J gene: TRBJ2-5; CDR3 DNA: TGTGCCAGCAGCTTAGAGCTTTCGACTCGCGGACGAGAGACCCAGTACTTC; CDR3 protein: CASSLELSTRGRETQYF
clone size: NA; V gene: TRBV5-1; D gene: TRBD2; J gene: TRBJ2-1; CDR3 DNA: TGCGCCAGCAGCGGGGGGGTCATAGCGACCTACAATGAGCAGTTCTTC; CDR3 protein: CASSGGVIATYNEQFF
clone size: NA; V gene: TRBV2; D gene: NA; J gene: TRBJ2-1; CDR3 DNA: TGTGCCAGCAGTGTTTCTGGCTCCTACAATGAGCAGTTCTTC; CDR3 protein: CASSVSGSYNEQFF
clone size: NA; V gene: TRBV7-9; D gene: TRBD2; J gene: TRBJ2-7; CDR3 DNA: TGTGCCAGCAGTCCCCGGCGGGAGGGTCCCTACGAGCAGTACTTC; CDR3 protein: CASSPRREGPYEQYF
clone size: NA; V gene: TRBV28; D gene: TRBD2; J gene: TRBJ2-7; CDR3 DNA: TGTGCCAGCAGGCGGGGGGGCTCCTACGAGCAGTACTTC; CDR3 protein: CASRRGGSYEQYF
clone size: few; V gene: TRBV24-1; D gene: TRBD1; J gene: TRBJ2-1; CDR3 DNA: TGTGCCACCAGTAGACAGGGGGTGGCTGAGCAGTTCTTC; CDR3 protein: CATSRQGVAEQFF
clone size: few; V gene: TRBV7-2; D gene: NA; J gene: TRBJ2-5; CDR3 DNA: TGTGCCAGCAGTATAAACCCCCAGGGAAAAGAGACCCAGTACTTC; CDR3 protein: CASSINPQGKETQYF
clone size: many; V gene: TRBV27; D gene: NA; J gene: TRBJ2-3; CDR3 DNA: TGTGCCAGCAGGTTGCTTGAGGCTGCTACGCAGTATTTT; CDR3 protein: CASRLLEAATQYF